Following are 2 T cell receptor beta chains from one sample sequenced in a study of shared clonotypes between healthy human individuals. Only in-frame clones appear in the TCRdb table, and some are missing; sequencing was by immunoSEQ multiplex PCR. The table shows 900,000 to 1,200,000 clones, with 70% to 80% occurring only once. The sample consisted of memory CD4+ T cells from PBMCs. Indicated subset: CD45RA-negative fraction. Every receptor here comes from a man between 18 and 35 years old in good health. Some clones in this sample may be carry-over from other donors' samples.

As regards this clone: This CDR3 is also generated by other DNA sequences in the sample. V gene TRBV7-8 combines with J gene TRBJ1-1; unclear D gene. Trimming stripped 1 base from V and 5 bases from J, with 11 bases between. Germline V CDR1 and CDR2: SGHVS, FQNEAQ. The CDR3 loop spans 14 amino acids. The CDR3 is CASSLVAGNTEAFF. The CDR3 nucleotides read TGTGCCAGCAGCTTAGTAGCGGGAAATACTGAAGCTTTCTTT.

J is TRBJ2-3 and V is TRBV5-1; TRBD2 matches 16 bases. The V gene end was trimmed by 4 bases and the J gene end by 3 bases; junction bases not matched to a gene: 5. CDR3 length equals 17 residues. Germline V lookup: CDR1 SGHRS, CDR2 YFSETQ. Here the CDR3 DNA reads TGCGCCAGCAGCGCGGGACTAGCGGGAGGGGTGACAGATACGCAGTATTTT. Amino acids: CASSAGLAGGVTDTQYF.